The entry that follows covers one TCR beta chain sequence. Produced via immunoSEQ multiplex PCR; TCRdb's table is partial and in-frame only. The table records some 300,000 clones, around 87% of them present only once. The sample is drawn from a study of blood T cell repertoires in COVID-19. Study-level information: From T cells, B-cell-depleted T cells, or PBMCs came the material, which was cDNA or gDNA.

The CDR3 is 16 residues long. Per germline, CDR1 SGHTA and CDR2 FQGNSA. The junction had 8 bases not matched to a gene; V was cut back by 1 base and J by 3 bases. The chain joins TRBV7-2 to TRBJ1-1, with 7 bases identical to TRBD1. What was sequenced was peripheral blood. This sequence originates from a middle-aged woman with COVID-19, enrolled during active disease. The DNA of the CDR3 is TGTGCCAGCAGCTTAGAAGGAGGGGGCTTCGACACTGAAGCTTTCTTT. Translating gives CASSLEGGGFDTEAFF.